A single sample gave rise to the 5 T cell receptor beta chains below, sequenced in a study of tumor and adjacent non-tumor tissue in lung cancer. Three rounds of nested PCR, following a modified ARM-PCR protocol, produced the TCRbeta library. TCRdb called the multiplex PCR reads again in MiXCR, with one record for every CDR3 protein. The top ten hold 15% to 20% of the sample, which has about 110,000 distinct CDR3 sequences, about 64% seen once. RNA was extracted from bulk tissue without any cell sorting. Distant lung tissue was collected more than 3 cm away from the tumor edge. The sequencing sample was made of distant non-tumor lung tissue. These receptors all stem from a man aged 60 to 75 with non-small cell lung cancer.

In its sample, this clonotype was seen a few times. The junction departs from germline at one end; a sequencing error may be responsible. V gene TRBV7-2 combines with J gene TRBJ2-1, with 11 bases lining up with TRBD2. Germline CDR1 reads SGHTA; CDR2 reads FQGNSA. This CDR3 spans 16 amino acids. The CDR3 protein is CAGSVAGGPSYNEQFF. The CDR3 DNA sequence: TGTGCCGGCAGCGTAGCGGGGGGGCCCTCCTACAATGAGCAGTTCTTC.

This clonotype turned up a few times. The rearrangement uses TRBV20-1 and TRBJ2-1; possible D gene TRBD1, 5 bases. This CDR3 has 16 residues. V was trimmed by 6 bases and J by 7 bases, leaving 25 bases between them. Germline V lookup: CDR1 DFQATT, CDR2 SNEGSKA (reference sequence). The CDR3 sequence is CSAVGAPGGWSNEQFF. CDR3 coding DNA: TGCAGTGCCGTTGGGGCTCCAGGTGGTTGGAGTAATGAGCAGTTCTTC.

The V and J genes are TRBV7-2 and TRBJ2-4; 10 bases agree with TRBD2. CDR1 is SGHTA, CDR2 FQGNSA, per germline. This CDR3 comprises 14 residues. Trimming removed 10 bases from V and 0 bases from J; junction bases left unmatched: 3. CDR3 sequence: CATAGGGAKNIQYF. The CDR3 DNA follows: TGTGCCACAGCGGGGGGGGGAGCCAAAAACATTCAGTACTTC.

This sequence joins TRBV29-1 and TRBJ2-1; 8 bases are shared with TRBD2. The CDR3 is 15 residues long. Germline V CDR1 and CDR2: SQVTM, ANQGSEA. V gave up 7 bases and J gave up 4 bases; unmatched junction bases: 12. Here the CDR3 reads CSAPAGAGLYNEQFF. The CDR3 bases are TGCAGCGCTCCAGCGGGAGCGGGTCTATACAATGAGCAGTTCTTC.

In regard to this clonotype: Sequence at one end of the junction differs from germline and may be a read error. V is TRBV6-2 or TRBV6-3 and J is TRBJ1-2, with D unresolved. The CDR3 totals 16 residues. The germline gives CDR1 MNHEY, CDR2 SVGEGT. The CDR3 sequence: CVSSYSMGNGDHGYTF. Written as DNA, the CDR3 is TGTGTCAGCAGTTACTCGATGGGTAACGGTGATCATGGCTACACCTTC.